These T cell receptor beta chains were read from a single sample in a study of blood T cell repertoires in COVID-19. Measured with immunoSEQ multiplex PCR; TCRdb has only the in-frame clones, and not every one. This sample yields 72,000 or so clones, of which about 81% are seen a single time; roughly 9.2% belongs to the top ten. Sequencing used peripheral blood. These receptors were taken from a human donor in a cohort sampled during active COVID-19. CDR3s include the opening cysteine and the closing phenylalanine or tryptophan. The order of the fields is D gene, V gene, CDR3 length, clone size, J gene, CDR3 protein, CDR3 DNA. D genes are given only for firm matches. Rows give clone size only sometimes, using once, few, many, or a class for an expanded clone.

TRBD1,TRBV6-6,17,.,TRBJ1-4,CASSPLTGEGVNEKLFF,TGTGCCAGCAGTCCTTTGACAGGGGAGGGGGTTAATGAAAAACTGTTTTTT
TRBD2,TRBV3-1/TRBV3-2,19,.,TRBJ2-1,CASSQGGWTSGSSDNEQFF,TGTGCCAGCAGCCAAGGGGGTTGGACTAGCGGGAGTTCAGACAATGAGCAGTTCTTC
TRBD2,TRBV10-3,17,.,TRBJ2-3,CAISELGLAGSADTQYF,TGTGCCATCAGTGAGCTCGGACTAGCGGGTTCGGCGGATACGCAGTATTTT
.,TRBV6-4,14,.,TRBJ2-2,CASRGGDNTGELFF,TGTGCCAGCAGAGGAGGGGACAACACCGGGGAGCTGTTTTTT
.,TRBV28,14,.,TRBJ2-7,CASSTIPRGYEQYF,TGTGCCAGCTCTACAATCCCCCGCGGGTACGAGCAGTACTTC
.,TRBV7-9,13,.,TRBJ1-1,CASSLNRDTEAFF,TGTGCCAGCAGCTTAAACAGGGACACTGAAGCTTTCTTT
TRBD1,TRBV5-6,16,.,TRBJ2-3,CASSQRTGGFTDTQYF,TGTGCCAGCAGCCAACGGACAGGGGGTTTCACAGATACGCAGTATTTT
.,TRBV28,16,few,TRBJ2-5,CASSSITGSRQETQYF,TGTGCCAGCAGTTCCATTACAGGGTCGAGGCAAGAGACCCAGTACTTC
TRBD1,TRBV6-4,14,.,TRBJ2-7,CASSWTGLHYEQYF,TGTGCCAGCAGTTGGACAGGGTTACACTACGAGCAGTACTTC
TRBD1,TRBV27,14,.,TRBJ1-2,CASSPLQGAYGYTF,TGTGCCAGCAGTCCGTTACAGGGGGCATATGGCTACACCTTC
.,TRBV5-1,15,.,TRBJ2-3,CASSLGGGGTDTQYF,TGCGCCAGCAGCTTGGGCGGGGGCGGCACAGATACGCAGTATTTT
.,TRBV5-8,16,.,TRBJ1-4,CASSPDMDSVNEKLFF,TGTGCCAGCAGCCCGGATATGGACAGCGTTAATGAAAAACTGTTTTTT
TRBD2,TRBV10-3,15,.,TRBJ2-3,CAISDPSGSTDTQYF,TGTGCCATCAGTGATCCTAGCGGGAGCACAGATACGCAGTATTTT
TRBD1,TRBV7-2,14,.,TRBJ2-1,CASSFRGQGNEQFF,TGTGCCAGCAGCTTTAGGGGACAGGGTAATGAGCAGTTCTTC
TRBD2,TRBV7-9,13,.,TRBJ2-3,CASRREGRDTQYF,TGTGCCAGCAGAAGGGAGGGCAGAGATACGCAGTATTTT
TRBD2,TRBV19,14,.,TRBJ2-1,CASSGGLAQNEQFF,TGTGCCAGTAGTGGGGGACTAGCTCAGAATGAGCAGTTCTTC
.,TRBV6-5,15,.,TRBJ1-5,CASSYSSQGKQPQHF,TGTGCCAGCAGTTACTCGAGCCAGGGGAAACAGCCCCAGCATTTT
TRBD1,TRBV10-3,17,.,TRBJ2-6,CATRRDRGQPGANVLTF,TGTGCCACCCGCCGGGACAGGGGGCAACCTGGGGCCAACGTCCTGACTTTC
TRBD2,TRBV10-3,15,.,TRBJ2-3,CAITLGASGRDTQYF,TGTGCCATCACCCTCGGTGCTAGCGGGAGAGATACGCAGTATTTT
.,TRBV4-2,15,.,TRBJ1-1,CASSQESTGGSEAFF,TGTGCCAGCAGCCAAGAGTCAACAGGCGGCAGTGAAGCTTTCTTT
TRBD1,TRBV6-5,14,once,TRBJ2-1,CASSYIQGAQEQFF,TGTGCCAGCAGTTACATTCAGGGGGCGCAGGAGCAGTTCTTC
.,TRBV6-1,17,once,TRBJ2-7,CASSEGYGGPSSYEQYF,TGTGCCAGCAGTGAAGGGTATGGCGGGCCGAGCTCCTACGAGCAGTACTTC
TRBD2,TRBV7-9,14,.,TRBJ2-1,CASSLDSGGNEQFF,TGTGCCAGCAGCTTAGATTCCGGGGGGAATGAGCAGTTCTTC
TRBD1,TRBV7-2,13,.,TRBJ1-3,CASRQGVGNTIYF,TGTGCCAGCCGGCAGGGGGTTGGAAACACCATATATTTT
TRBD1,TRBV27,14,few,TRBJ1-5,CASRQGTSNQPQHF,TGTGCCAGCCGACAGGGGACCAGCAATCAGCCCCAGCATTTT
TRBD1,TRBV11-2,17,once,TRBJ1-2,CASSFPGQRIKPYGYTF,TGTGCCAGCAGCTTCCCGGGACAGCGTATAAAGCCCTATGGCTACACCTTC
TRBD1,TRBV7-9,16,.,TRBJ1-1,CASSPRTGGSNTEAFF,TGTGCCAGCAGCCCTAGGACAGGGGGTTCGAACACTGAAGCTTTCTTT
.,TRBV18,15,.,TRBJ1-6,CASSPPAGGNSPLHF,TGTGCCAGCTCACCACCGGCCGGGGGGAATTCACCCCTCCACTTT
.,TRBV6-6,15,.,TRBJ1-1,CASSYDPGYGTEAFF,TGTGCCAGCAGTTACGATCCGGGATACGGCACTGAAGCTTTCTTT
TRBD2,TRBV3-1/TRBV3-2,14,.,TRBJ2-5,CASSASGTVETQYF,TGTGCCAGCAGTGCTAGCGGGACCGTGGAGACCCAGTACTTC
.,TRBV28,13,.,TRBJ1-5,CASSPSERQPQHF,TGTGCCAGCAGCCCCAGTGAGCGGCAGCCCCAGCATTTT
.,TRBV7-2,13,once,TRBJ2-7,CASSPPAGVEQYF,TGTGCCAGCAGCCCTCCCGCTGGAGTCGAGCAGTACTTC
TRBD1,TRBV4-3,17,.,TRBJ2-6,CASSQGYTGAGANVLTF,TGCGCCAGCAGCCAAGGGTACACAGGGGCCGGGGCCAACGTCCTGACTTTC
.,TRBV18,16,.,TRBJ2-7,CASSPPTGSNLREQYF,TGTGCCAGCTCACCCCCGACGGGGAGTAACCTTCGGGAGCAGTACTTC
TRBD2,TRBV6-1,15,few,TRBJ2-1,CASSETSGSYNEQFF,TGTGCCAGCAGTGAAACTAGCGGCTCCTACAATGAGCAGTTCTTC
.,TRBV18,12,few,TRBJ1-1,CASSPVLAEAFF,TGTGCCAGCTCACCCGTCCTGGCCGAAGCTTTCTTT
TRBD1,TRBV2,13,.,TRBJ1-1,CASSEGANTEAFF,TGTGCCAGCAGCGAGGGGGCGAACACTGAAGCTTTCTTT
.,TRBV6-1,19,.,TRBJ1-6,CASSEVEGRQLRMNSPLHF,TGTGCCAGCAGTGAAGTCGAGGGAAGACAACTACGGATGAATTCACCCCTCCACTTT
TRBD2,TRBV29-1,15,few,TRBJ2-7,CSVEDEREGSYEQYF,TGCAGCGTTGAAGATGAAAGGGAGGGCTCCTACGAGCAGTACTTC
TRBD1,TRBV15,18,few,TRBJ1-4,CATSRDSGRGRTNEKLFF,TGTGCCACCAGCAGAGATTCTGGCAGGGGGAGGACTAATGAAAAACTGTTTTTT
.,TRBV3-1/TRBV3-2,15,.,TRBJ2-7,CASSQDIGSGNEQYF,TGTGCCAGCAGCCAAGATATCGGGAGTGGGAACGAGCAGTACTTC
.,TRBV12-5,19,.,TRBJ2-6,CASGNHTGLTTSGANVLTF,TGTGCTAGTGGTAACCACACAGGTCTTACTACCTCTGGGGCCAACGTCCTGACTTTC
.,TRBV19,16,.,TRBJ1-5,CASSGGRTYSNQPQHF,TGTGCCAGTAGTGGGGGGAGGACTTATAGCAATCAGCCCCAGCATTTT
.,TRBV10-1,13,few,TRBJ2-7,CASREELYYEQYF,TGCGCCAGCAGGGAGGAACTTTACTACGAGCAGTACTTC
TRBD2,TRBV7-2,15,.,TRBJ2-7,CASSLGGSLSYEQYF,TGTGCCAGCAGCTTGGGCGGGAGCCTCTCCTACGAGCAGTACTTC
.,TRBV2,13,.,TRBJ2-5,CASSGDSVETQYF,TGTGCCAGCAGTGGCGATAGCGTGGAGACCCAGTACTTC
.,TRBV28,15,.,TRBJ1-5,CASSSFRVNNQPQHF,TGTGCCAGCAGTTCCTTCAGGGTTAACAATCAGCCCCAGCATTTT
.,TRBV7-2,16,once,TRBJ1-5,CASSLWGTGFNQPQHF,TGTGCCAGCAGCTTGTGGGGAACAGGTTTCAATCAGCCCCAGCATTTT
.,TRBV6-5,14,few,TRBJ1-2,CASDLAAHTNGYTF,TGTGCCAGTGACTTGGCCGCCCACACCAATGGCTACACCTTC
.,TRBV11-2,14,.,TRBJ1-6,CASSPGRVVSPLHF,TGTGCCAGCAGCCCTGGCAGGGTTGTTTCACCCCTCCACTTT